This TCR beta chain was sequenced for a study of T cell clonotyping in hematopoietic cell transplantation. Background on the study: Cytoreduction preceded collection of pretransplant recipient samples.

The sample's time point: recipient sample about 28 days before transplant, after cytoreduction. Remarks on this clone: As yet, its antigen is unknown.

This CDR3 region has 12 residues. The V end was cut by 4 bases, the J end by 2 bases, with 6 bases between. The germline V gene has CDR1 SGHNT and CDR2 YENEEA. Study-wide points: Cells were unsorted, so CD4 and CD8 contributions were not separated. Graft donor and pretransplant recipient Inverse Simpson Index values predicted broader posttransplant TCR diversity.

Libraries were prepared by immunoSEQ multiplex PCR; TCRdb keeps only in-frame clonotypes and omits some of them. Among tens of thousands of clones listed, roughly nine tenths were seen once. This sequence joins TRBV11-3 and TRBJ2-7, with a possible D match to TRBD2 (5 bases). The clonotype originates from a man aged 18-30 years with biphenotypic leukemia. Some clones in this sample may be carry-over from other donors' samples. Sequenced material: peripheral blood mononuclear cells, taken before stem cell transplant. This CDR3 is CASSSGAYEQYF. The DNA for the CDR3 is TGTGCCAGCAGCTCCGGGGCCTACGAGCAGTACTTC.